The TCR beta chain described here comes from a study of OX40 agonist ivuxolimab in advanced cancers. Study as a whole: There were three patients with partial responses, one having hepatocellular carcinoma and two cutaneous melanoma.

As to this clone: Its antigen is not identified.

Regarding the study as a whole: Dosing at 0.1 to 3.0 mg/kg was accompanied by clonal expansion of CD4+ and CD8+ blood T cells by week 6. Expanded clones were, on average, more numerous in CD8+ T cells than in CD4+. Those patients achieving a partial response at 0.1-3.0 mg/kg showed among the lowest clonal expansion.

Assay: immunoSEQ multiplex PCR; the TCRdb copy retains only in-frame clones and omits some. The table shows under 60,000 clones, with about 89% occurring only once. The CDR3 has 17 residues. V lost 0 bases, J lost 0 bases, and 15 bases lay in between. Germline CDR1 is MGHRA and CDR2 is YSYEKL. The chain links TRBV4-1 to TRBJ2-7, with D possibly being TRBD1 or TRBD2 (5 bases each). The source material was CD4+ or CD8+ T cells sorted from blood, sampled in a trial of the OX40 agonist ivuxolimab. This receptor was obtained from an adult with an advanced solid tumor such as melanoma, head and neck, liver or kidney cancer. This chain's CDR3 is CASSQDFEGRISYEQYF. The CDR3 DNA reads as TGCGCCAGCAGCCAAGATTTCGAGGGACGTATCTCCTACGAGCAGTACTTC.